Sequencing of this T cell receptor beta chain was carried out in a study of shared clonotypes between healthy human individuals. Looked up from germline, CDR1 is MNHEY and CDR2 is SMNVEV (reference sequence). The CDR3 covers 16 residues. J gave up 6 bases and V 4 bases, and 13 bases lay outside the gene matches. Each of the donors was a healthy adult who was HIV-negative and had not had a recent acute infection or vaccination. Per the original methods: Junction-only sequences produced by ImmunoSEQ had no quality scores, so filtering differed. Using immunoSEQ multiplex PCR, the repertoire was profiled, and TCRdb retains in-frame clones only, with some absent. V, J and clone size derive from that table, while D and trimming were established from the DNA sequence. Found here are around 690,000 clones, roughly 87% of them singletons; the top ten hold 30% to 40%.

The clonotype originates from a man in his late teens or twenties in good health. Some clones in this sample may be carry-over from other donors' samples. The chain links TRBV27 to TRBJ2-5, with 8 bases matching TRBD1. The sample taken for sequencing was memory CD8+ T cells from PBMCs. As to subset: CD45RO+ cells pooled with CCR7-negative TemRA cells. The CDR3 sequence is CASSSYPRTGTQTQYF. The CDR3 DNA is TGTGCCAGCAGTTCCTACCCCAGGACAGGGACGCAGACCCAGTACTTC.